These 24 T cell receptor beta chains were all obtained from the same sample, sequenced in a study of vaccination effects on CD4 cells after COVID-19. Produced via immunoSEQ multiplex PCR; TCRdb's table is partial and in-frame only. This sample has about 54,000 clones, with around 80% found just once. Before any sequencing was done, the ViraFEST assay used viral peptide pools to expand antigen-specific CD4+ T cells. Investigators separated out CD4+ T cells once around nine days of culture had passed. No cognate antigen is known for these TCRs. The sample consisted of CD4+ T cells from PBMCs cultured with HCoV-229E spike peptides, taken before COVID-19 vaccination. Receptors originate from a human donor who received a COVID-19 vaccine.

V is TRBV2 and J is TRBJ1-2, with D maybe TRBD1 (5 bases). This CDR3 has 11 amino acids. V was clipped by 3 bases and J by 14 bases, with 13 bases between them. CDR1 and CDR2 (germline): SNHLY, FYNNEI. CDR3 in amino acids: CASSDLGGSTF. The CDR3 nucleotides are TGTGCCAGCAGTGATCTGGGGGGGTCGACCTTC.

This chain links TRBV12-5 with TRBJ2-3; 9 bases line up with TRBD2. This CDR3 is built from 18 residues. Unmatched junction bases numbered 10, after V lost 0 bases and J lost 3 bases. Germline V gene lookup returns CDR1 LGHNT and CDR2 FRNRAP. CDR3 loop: CASGLVRDGAGGTDTQYF. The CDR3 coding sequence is TGTGCTAGTGGTTTGGTTAGAGACGGGGCGGGGGGGACAGATACGCAGTATTTT.

The CDR3 bases are TGTGCCAGCAGCTTGAGAGCTAGCGGGGGGCAGAAGGAGCAGTACGTC. This gives the protein CASSLRASGGQKEQYV. The rearrangement joins TRBV5-6 to TRBJ2-7; 11 positions agree with TRBD2. This CDR3 spans 16 amino acids. Germline V gene sequence: CDR1 SGHDT, CDR2 YYEEEE. V was clipped by 1 base and J by 7 bases; unmatched bases: 10.

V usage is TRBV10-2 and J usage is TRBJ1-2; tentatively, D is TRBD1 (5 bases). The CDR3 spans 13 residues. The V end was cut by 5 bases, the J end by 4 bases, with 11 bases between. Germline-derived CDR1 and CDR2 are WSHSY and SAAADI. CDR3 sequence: CASSSGFAYGYTF. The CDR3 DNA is TGCGCCAGCAGTTCAGGGTTTGCCTATGGCTACACCTTC.

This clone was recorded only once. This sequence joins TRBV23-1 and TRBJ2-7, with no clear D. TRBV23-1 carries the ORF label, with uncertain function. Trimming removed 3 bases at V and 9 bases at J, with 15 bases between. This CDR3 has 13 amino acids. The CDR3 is CASSQSAEMGQYV. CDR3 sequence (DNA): TGCGCCAGCAGTCAGTCGGCAGAGATGGGGCAGTACGTC.

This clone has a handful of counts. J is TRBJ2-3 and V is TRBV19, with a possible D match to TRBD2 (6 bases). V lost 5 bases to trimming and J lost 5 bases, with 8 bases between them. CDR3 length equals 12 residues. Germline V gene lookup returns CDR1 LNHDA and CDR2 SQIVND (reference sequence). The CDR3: CASSRGRDTQYF. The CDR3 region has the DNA TGTGCCAGTAGTCGGGGGAGAGATACGCAGTATTTT.

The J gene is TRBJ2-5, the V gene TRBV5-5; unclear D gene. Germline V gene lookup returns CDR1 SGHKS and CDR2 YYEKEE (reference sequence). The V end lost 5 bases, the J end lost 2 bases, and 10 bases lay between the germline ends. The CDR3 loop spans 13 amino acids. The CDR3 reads CASSGISQETQYF. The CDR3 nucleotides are TGTGCCAGCAGTGGGATTTCACAAGAGACCCAGTACTTC.

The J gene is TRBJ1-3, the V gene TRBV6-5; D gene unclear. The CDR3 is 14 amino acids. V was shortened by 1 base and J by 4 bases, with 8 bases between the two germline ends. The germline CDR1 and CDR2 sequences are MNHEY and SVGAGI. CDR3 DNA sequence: TGTGCCAGCAGTTACTTAGGACGGGGAAACACCATATATTTT. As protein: CASSYLGRGNTIYF.

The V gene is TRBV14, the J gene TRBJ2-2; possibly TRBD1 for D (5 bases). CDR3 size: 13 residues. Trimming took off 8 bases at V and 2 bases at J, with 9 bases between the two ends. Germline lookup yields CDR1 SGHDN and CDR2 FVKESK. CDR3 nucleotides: TGTGCCAGCCGGACACAAAACACCGGGGAGCTGTTTTTT. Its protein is CASRTQNTGELFF.

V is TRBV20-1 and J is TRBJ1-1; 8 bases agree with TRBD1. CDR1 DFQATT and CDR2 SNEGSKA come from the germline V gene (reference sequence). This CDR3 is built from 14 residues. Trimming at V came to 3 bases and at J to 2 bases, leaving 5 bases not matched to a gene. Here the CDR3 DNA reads TGCAGTGCTAGTCGCGGGACAGGTAACACTGAAGCTTTCTTT. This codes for CSASRGTGNTEAFF.

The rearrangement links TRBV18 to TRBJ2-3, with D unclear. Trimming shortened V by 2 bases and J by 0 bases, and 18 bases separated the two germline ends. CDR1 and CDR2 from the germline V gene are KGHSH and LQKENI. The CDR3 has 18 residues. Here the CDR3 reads CASSPERMFTLSTDTQYF. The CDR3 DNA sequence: TGTGCCAGCTCACCAGAGAGGATGTTTACGCTAAGCACAGATACGCAGTATTTT.

The CDR3 is CASSPGRSLGNEQFF. The CDR3 DNA sequence: TGTGCCAGCTCACCGGGACGCTCACTCGGCAATGAGCAGTTCTTC. The rearrangement uses TRBV18 and TRBJ2-1; D could derive from TRBD1 or TRBD2 (5 bases each). Trimming stripped 3 bases from V and 6 bases from J, with 15 bases between. From germline, CDR1 is KGHSH and CDR2 LQKENI. The CDR3 has 15 residues.

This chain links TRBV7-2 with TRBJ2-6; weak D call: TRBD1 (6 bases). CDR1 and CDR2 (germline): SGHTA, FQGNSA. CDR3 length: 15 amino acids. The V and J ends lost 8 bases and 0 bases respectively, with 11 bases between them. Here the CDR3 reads CASSTGLSGANVLTF. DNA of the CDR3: TGTGCCAGCTCGACAGGCCTCTCTGGGGCCAACGTCCTGACTTTC.

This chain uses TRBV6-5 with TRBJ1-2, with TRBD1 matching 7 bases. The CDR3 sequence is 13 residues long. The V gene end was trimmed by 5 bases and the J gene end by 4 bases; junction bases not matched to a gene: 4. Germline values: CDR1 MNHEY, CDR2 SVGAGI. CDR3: CASSLQGIYGYTF. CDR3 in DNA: TGTGCCAGCAGTCTACAGGGGATCTATGGCTACACCTTC.

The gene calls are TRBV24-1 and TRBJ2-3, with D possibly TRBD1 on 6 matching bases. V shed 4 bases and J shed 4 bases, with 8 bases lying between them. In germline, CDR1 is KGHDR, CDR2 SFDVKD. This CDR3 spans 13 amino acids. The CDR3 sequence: CATSDQGPDTQYF. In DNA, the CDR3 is TGTGCCACCAGTGACCAGGGGCCAGATACGCAGTATTTT.

CDR3 in amino acids: CASSVSVRETQYF. The CDR3 nucleotides are TGTGCCAGCAGCGTATCGGTGCGAGAGACCCAGTACTTC. The chain uses TRBV9 and TRBJ2-5; D gene ambiguous. Trimming shortened V by 1 base and J by 4 bases, and 8 bases separated the two germline ends. This CDR3 spans 13 amino acids. The V gene's germline CDR1 is SGDLS and CDR2 YYNGEE.

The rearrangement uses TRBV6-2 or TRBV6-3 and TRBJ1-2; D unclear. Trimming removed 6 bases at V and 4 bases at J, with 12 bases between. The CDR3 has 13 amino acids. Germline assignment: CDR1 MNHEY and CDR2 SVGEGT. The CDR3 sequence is CASSPSIVYGYTF. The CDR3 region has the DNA TGTGCCAGCAGCCCCAGCATCGTCTATGGCTACACCTTC.

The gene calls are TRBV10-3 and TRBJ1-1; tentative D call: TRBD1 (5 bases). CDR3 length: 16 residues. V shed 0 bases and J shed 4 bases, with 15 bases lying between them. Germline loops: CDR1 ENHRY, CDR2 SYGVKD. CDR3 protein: CAISESDSGGGTEAFF. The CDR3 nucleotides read TGTGCCATCAGTGAGTCGGATTCGGGGGGGGGCACTGAAGCTTTCTTT.

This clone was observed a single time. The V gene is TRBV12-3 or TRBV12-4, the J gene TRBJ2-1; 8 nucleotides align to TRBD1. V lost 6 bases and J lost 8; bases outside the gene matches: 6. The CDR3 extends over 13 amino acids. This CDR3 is CASSRDRGHEQFF. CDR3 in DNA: TGTGCCAGCAGCCGTGACAGGGGTCATGAGCAGTTCTTC.

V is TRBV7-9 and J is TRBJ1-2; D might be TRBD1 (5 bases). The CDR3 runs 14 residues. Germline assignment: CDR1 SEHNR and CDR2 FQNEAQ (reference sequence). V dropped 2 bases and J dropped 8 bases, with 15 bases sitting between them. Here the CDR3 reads CASSLMAGSMGYTF. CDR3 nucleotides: TGTGCCAGCAGCTTAATGGCAGGGTCGATGGGCTACACCTTC. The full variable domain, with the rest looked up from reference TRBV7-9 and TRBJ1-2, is DTGVSQNPRHKITKRGQNVTFRCDPISEHNRLYWYRQTLGQGPEFLTYFQNEAQLEKSRLLSDRFSAERPKGSFSTLEIQRTEQGDSAMYLCASSLMAGSMGYTFGSGTRLTVV.

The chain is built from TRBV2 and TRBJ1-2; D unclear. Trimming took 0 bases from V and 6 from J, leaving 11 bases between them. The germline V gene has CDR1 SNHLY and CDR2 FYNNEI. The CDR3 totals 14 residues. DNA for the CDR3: TGTGCCAGCAGTGAAGCTCTTGGAGGGAATGGCTACACCTTC. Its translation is CASSEALGGNGYTF.

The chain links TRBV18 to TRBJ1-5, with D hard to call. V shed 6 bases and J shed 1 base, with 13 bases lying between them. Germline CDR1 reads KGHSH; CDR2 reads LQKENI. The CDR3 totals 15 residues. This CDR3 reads CASSPFAVSNQPQHF. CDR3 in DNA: TGTGCCAGCTCTCCCTTTGCGGTCAGCAATCAGCCCCAGCATTTT.

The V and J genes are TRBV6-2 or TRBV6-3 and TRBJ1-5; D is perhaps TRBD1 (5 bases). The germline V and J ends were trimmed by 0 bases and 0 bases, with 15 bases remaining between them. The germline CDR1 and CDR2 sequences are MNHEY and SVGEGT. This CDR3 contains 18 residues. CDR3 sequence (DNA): TGTGCCAGCAGTTACTCAGGGGCGTCAACATATAGCAATCAGCCCCAGCATTTT. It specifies CASSYSGASTYSNQPQHF.

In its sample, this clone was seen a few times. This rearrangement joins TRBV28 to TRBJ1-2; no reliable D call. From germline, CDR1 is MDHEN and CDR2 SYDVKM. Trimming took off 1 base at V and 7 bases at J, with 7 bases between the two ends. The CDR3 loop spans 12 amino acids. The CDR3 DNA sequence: TGTGCCAGCAGTTTATCAGTATCTGGCTACACCTTC. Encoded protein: CASSLSVSGYTF.